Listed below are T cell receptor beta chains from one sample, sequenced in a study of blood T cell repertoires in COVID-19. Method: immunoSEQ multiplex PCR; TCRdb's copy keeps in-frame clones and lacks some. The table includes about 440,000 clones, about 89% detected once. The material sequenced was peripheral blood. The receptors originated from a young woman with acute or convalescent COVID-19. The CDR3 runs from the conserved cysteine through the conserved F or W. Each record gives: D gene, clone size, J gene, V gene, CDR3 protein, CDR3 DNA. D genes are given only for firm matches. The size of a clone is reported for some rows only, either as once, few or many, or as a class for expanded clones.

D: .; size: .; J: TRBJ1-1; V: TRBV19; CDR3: CATSGSMNTEAFF; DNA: TGTGCCACCTCGGGGTCCATGAACACTGAAGCTTTCTTT
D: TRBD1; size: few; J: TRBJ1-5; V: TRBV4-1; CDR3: CASSPTGPGQPQHF; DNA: TGCGCCAGCAGCCCGACAGGGCCGGGTCAGCCCCAGCATTTT
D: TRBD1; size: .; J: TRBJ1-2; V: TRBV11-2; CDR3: CASSLSVDRNYGYTF; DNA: TGTGCCAGCAGCTTGAGCGTGGACAGGAACTATGGCTACACCTTC
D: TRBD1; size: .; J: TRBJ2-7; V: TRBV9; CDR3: CASSPGTGDYYEQYF; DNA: TGTGCCAGCAGCCCAGGGACAGGGGATTACTACGAGCAGTACTTC
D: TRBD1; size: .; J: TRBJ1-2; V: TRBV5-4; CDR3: CASSLALMGTGVGYTF; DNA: TGTGCCAGCAGCTTGGCCCTTATGGGGACAGGGGTGGGCTACACCTTC
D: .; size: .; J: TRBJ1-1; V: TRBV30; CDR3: CAWSVQVNTEAFF; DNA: TGTGCCTGGAGTGTACAGGTCAACACTGAAGCTTTCTTT
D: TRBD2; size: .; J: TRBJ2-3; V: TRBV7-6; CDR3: CASSLVSGGITDTQYF; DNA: TGTGCCAGCAGCTTAGTCAGCGGGGGAATAACAGATACGCAGTATTTT
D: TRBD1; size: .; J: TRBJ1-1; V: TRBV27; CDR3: CASTFAPGGKAFF; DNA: TGTGCCAGCACTTTCGCCCCAGGGGGGAAGGCTTTCTTT
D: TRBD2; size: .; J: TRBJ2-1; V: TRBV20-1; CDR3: CSASYEAGRDNEQFF; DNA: TGCAGTGCTAGTTATGAGGCGGGGAGGGATAATGAGCAGTTCTTC
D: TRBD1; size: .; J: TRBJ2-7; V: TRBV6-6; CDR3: CASSYSPDRAGQYF; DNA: TGTGCCAGCAGTTACAGTCCCGACAGGGCTGGGCAGTACTTC
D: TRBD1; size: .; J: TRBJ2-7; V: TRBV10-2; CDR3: CARRRQGSPYEQYF; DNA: TGCGCCCGCAGACGACAGGGGTCCCCCTACGAGCAGTACTTC
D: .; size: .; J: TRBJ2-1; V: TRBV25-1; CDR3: CASSESPYEQFF; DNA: TGTGCCAGCAGTGAATCTCCCTATGAGCAGTTCTTC
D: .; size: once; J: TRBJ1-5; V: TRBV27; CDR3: CASSPRGFTSNNQPQHF; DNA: TGTGCCAGCAGTCCCCGAGGTTTCACGTCGAACAATCAGCCCCAGCATTTT
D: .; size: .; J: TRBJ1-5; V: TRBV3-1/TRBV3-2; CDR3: CASSPGTGHYQPQHF; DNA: TGTGCCAGCAGCCCGGGCACGGGACACTATCAGCCCCAGCATTTT
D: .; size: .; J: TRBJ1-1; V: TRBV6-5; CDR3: CASPTVMNTEAFF; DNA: TGTGCCAGCCCCACAGTGATGAACACTGAAGCTTTCTTT
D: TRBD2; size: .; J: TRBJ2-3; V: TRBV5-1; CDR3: CASSFSTSGAPTDTQYF; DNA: TGCGCCAGCAGCTTTTCGACTAGCGGGGCCCCCACAGATACGCAGTATTTT
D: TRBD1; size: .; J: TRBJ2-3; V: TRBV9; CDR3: CASSAEGQGVTDTQYF; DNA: TGTGCCAGCAGCGCAGAAGGACAGGGGGTCACAGATACGCAGTATTTT
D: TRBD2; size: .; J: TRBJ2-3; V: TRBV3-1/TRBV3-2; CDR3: CASSATSGADTQYF; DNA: TGTGCCAGCAGCGCGACTAGCGGAGCAGATACGCAGTATTTT
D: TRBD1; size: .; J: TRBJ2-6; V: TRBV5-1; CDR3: CASSLGRGLTGANVLTF; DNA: TGCGCCAGCAGCTTGGGCAGGGGGCTGACTGGGGCCAACGTCCTGACTTTC
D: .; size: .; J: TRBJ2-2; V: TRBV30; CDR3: CAWSVSYTGELFF; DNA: TGTGCCTGGAGTGTATCCTACACCGGGGAGCTGTTTTTT
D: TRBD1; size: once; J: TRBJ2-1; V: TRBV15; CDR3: CATSRDWTRTGLEYNEQFF; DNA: TGTGCCACCAGCAGAGACTGGACTCGGACAGGGCTAGAATACAATGAGCAGTTCTTC
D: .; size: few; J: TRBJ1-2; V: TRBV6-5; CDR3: CASSYGQLDYGYTF; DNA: TGTGCCAGCAGTTATGGCCAGCTAGATTATGGCTACACCTTC
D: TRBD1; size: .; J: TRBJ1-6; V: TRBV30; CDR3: CAWSVHRDRVNSPLHF; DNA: TGTGCCTGGAGTGTACACCGGGACAGGGTAAATTCACCCCTCCACTTT
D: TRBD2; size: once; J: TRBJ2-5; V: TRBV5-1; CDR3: CASSPLTAGAQETQYF; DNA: TGCGCCAGCAGCCCACTAACAGCGGGGGCACAAGAGACCCAGTACTTC
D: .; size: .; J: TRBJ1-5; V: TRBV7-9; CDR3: CASSLGGAGGREPQHF; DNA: TGTGCCAGCAGCCTCGGTGGAGCCGGTGGGCGGGAGCCCCAGCATTTT
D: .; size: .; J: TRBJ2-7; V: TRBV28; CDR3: CASMAGVYEQYF; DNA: TGTGCCAGCATGGCAGGGGTCTACGAGCAGTACTTC
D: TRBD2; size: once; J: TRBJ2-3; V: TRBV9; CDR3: CASSVGRGSTDTQYF; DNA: TGTGCCAGCAGCGTAGGGCGGGGGAGCACAGATACGCAGTATTTT
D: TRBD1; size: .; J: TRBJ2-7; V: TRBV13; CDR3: CASSLGAGGSYEQYF; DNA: TGTGCCAGCAGCTTAGGCGCAGGGGGCTCCTACGAGCAGTACTTC
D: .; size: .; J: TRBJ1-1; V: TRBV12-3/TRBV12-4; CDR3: CASRRLQNTEAFF; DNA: TGTGCCAGCAGACGGTTGCAGAACACTGAAGCTTTCTTT
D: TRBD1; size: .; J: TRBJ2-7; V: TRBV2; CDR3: CASSIGQGSEQYF; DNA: TGTGCCAGCAGTATCGGACAGGGAAGTGAGCAGTACTTC
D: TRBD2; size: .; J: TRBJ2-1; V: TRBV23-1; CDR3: CASSQSPLAGVVFYNEQFF; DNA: TGCGCCAGCAGTCAATCCCCACTAGCGGGGGTAGTATTCTACAATGAGCAGTTCTTC
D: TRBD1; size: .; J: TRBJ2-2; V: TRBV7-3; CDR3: CASSPRTGFGELFF; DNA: TGTGCCAGCAGCCCCCGGACAGGGTTCGGGGAGCTGTTTTTT
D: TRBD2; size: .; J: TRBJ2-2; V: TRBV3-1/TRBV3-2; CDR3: CASSQEGLAGGSGELFF; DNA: TGTGCCAGCAGCCAAGAAGGGCTAGCGGGGGGGTCCGGGGAGCTGTTTTTT
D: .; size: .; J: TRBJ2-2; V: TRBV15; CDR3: CATSRVLFTGELFF; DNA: TGTGCCACCAGCAGAGTTCTTTTTACCGGGGAGCTGTTTTTT
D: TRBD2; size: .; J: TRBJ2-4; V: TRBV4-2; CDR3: CASSQDPAGLANF; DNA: TGTGCCAGCAGCCAAGATCCAGCGGGACTAGCCAACTTC
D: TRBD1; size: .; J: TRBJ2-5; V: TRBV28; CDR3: CASSGADRGLGETQYF; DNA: TGTGCCAGCAGTGGGGCCGACAGGGGGTTGGGGGAGACCCAGTACTTC
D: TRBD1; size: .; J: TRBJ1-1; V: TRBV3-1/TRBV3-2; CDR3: CASSQDRGYSTEAFF; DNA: TGTGCCAGCAGCCAGGACAGGGGTTATTCCACTGAAGCTTTCTTT
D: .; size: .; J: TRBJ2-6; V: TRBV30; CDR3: CAWSAGSSGANVLTF; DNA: TGTGCCTGGAGTGCGGGGAGCTCTGGGGCCAACGTCCTGACTTTC
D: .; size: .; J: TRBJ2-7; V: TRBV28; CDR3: CASQGVEQYF; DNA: TGTGCCAGCCAAGGGGTCGAGCAGTACTTC
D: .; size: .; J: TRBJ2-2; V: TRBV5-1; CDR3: CASSRYPGGELFF; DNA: TGCGCCAGCAGCCGCTACCCCGGGGGGGAGCTGTTTTTT
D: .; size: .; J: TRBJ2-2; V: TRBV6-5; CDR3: CASFRSGTTTGELFF; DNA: TGTGCCAGCTTCAGGTCCGGGACAACGACTGGGGAGCTGTTTTTT
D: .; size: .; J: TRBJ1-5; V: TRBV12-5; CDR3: CASGWGPRGKPQHF; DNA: TGTGCTAGTGGTTGGGGACCCAGGGGAAAGCCCCAGCATTTT
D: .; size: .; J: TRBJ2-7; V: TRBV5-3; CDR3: CARSFQSDSTASYEQYF; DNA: TGTGCCAGAAGCTTCCAAAGCGACTCGACAGCTTCCTACGAGCAGTACTTC